The 25 T cell receptor beta chains presented below share a single source sample, sequenced in a study of T-cell memory formation after mild COVID-19. TCRdb re-called the 5' RACE reads through MiXCR, storing one row per CDR3 protein. Of 470,000 or so distinct CDR3 sequences in the sample, 20% were seen once. Material for sequencing was PBMCs or a T cell subset sorted from them (not recorded which). These receptor sequences come from an adult woman who had mild COVID-19 (a few samples of this study predate the infection). Cell type and time point are not known.

The rearrangement uses TRBV6-5 and TRBJ1-6; the D gene is possibly TRBD1 (6 bases). V lost 4 bases and J lost 8, with 18 bases in between. Germline CDR1 and CDR2: MNHEY and SVGAGI. The CDR3 is 16 residues long. CDR3 in amino acids: CASSFRGGPPHSPLHF. For the CDR3, the DNA is TGTGCCAGCAGTTTTCGCGGGGGCCCCCCCCATTCACCCCTCCACTTT.

The J gene is TRBJ2-1, the V gene TRBV7-2, with 8 nucleotides matching TRBD1. CDR1 is SGHTA, CDR2 FQGNSA, per germline. The trim removed 3 bases at V and 4 bases at J, leaving 2 bases unmatched. The length of the CDR3 is 14 residues. CDR3 nucleotide sequence: TGTGCCAGCAGCTTTGACAGGGGTTACAATGAGCAGTTCTTC. This gives the protein CASSFDRGYNEQFF.

This clonotype was counted only a few times. The V and J genes are TRBV5-1 and TRBJ2-1, with unresolved D. The germline V gene has CDR1 SGHRS and CDR2 YFSETQ. The V end lost 0 bases, the J end lost 11 bases, and 12 bases lay between the germline ends. The CDR3 totals 13 residues. The CDR3 reads CASSLGPRGKQFF. CDR3 bases: TGCGCCAGCAGCTTGGGTCCCCGCGGTAAGCAGTTCTTC.

The V and J genes are TRBV20-1 and TRBJ2-2; tentative D call: TRBD2 (6 bases). The CDR3 has 19 amino acids. Per the germline V gene, CDR1 is DFQATT and CDR2 is SNEGSKA (reference sequence). Trimming stripped 1 base from V and 0 bases from J, with 21 bases between. CDR3 nucleotides: TGCAGTGCTAGAGGAATAAGGGAAACTAGCCGCTCGAACACCGGGGAGCTGTTTTTT. Translated, it gives CSARGIRETSRSNTGELFF.

The chain joins TRBV5-5 to TRBJ2-3, with D perhaps matching TRBD1 (5 bases). CDR3 length: 15 residues. The V end lost 0 bases, the J end lost 3 bases, and 11 bases lay between the germline ends. CDR1 is SGHKS, CDR2 YYEKEE, per germline (reference sequence). The CDR3 DNA reads as TGTGCCAGCAGCTTGGACGGCAGGGAAACAGATACGCAGTATTTT. Translated, it gives CASSLDGRETDTQYF. Full variable domain (rest looked up from reference TRBV5-5 and TRBJ2-3): DAGVTQSPTHLIKTRGQQVTLRCSPISGHKSVSWYQQVLGQGPQFIFQYYEKEERGRGNFPDRFSARQFPNYSSELNVNALLLGDSALYLCASSLDGRETDTQYFGPGTRLTVL.

J is TRBJ2-7 and V is TRBV20-1; tentatively, D is TRBD1 (6 bases). The CDR3 contains 13 residues. Germline loops: CDR1 DFQATT, CDR2 SNEGSKA (reference sequence). Trimming left V 3 bases short and J 4 bases short, with 13 bases between. The CDR3 nucleotides are TGCAGTGCTAGGGGGCAGGGGCAGTACGAGCAGTACTTC. Amino acids: CSARGQGQYEQYF.

A few counts support this clonotype. This chain connects TRBV14 to TRBJ2-7; 8 nucleotides match TRBD1. V shed 0 bases and J 4 bases; nucleotides not matched to a gene: 20. CDR1 SGHDN and CDR2 FVKESK come from the germline V gene. The CDR3 is made up of 20 amino acids. CDR3 amino acids: CASSQEGATRDRRSWYEQYF. CDR3 DNA sequence: TGTGCCAGCAGCCAAGAAGGGGCAACCCGGGACAGGAGGAGCTGGTACGAGCAGTACTTC.

The chain employs TRBV5-1 and TRBJ2-5; TRBD1 is a possible D gene (6 bases). Per the germline V gene, CDR1 is SGHRS and CDR2 is YFSETQ. V was pared by 3 bases and J by 3 bases, with 9 bases between. This CDR3 is 13 amino acids long. In DNA form, the CDR3 reads TGCGCCAGCAGCTACCCAGGGGAAGAGACCCAGTACTTC. Translation gives CASSYPGEETQYF.

This clonotype was found a few times. At one end, the junction sequence differs from germline, possibly due to a read error. This chain's CDR3 is CASSLQLAPPYNEQFF. CDR3 coding DNA: TGTGCTAGCAGCTTGCAACTAGCTCCACCCTACAATGAGCAGTTCTTC. The V gene is TRBV7-7, the J gene TRBJ2-1; a possible D gene is TRBD2 (6 bases). Per the germline V gene, CDR1 is SSHAT and CDR2 is FNYEAQ (reference sequence). This CDR3 has 16 residues. The complete variable domain, with remaining parts taken from reference TRBV7-7 and TRBJ2-1, reads GAGVSQSPRYKVTKRGQDVTLRCDPISSHATLYWYQQALGQGPEFLTYFNYEAQPDKSGLPSDRFSAERPEGSISTLTIQRTEQRDSAMYRCASSLQLAPPYNEQFFGPGTRLTVL.

The sample holds a few counts of this clonotype. The rearrangement uses TRBV3-1 and TRBJ2-7, with 7 bases lining up with TRBD2. V shed 0 bases and J 3 bases; nucleotides not matched to a gene: 8. Germline assignment: CDR1 LGHDT and CDR2 YNNKEL (reference sequence). The CDR3 has 16 amino acids. CDR3 in amino acids: CASSQDLTSNRYEQYF. DNA of the CDR3: TGTGCCAGCAGCCAAGATCTGACTAGCAACCGCTACGAGCAGTACTTC.

This sequence joins TRBV5-1 and TRBJ1-1, with D unclear. CDR1 is SGHRS and CDR2 is YFSETQ in the germline V gene. This CDR3 region has 16 residues. The V end was cut by 0 bases, the J end by 5 bases, with 17 bases between. The chain's CDR3 is CASSLAKSPGSTEAFF. The DNA for the CDR3 is TGCGCCAGCAGCTTGGCCAAGTCTCCGGGCTCTACTGAAGCTTTCTTT.

The chain recombines TRBV6-5 with TRBJ2-5, with 11 bases matching TRBD2. The CDR3 is made up of 14 amino acids. The V gene end was trimmed by 7 bases and the J gene end by 11 bases; junction bases not matched to a gene: 12. The V gene's germline CDR1 is MNHEY and CDR2 SVGAGI. The CDR3 DNA follows: TGTGCCAGCAAGGGGCCGAGACTAGCGGGGTCGCAGTACTTC. Translating it yields CASKGPRLAGSQYF.

The chain employs TRBV15 and TRBJ2-1, with D unresolved. The CDR3 contains 12 residues. V shed 1 base and J shed 6 bases, with 4 bases lying between them. The germline V gene has CDR1 LNHNV and CDR2 YYDKDF (reference sequence). This CDR3 is CATSRVLNEQFF. The CDR3 DNA sequence: TGTGCCACCAGCAGAGTCCTCAATGAGCAGTTCTTC.

The rearrangement joins TRBV2 to TRBJ2-7; no clear D. Trimming took 7 bases from V and 0 from J, leaving 7 bases between them. CDR3 length equals 12 residues. From germline, CDR1 is SNHLY and CDR2 FYNNEI. CDR3 in DNA: TGTGCCAGCAAGGATAGCTCCTACGAGCAGTACTTC. Amino acids: CASKDSSYEQYF.

This chain's CDR3 is CASSPNRGRDTGELFF. The CDR3, as DNA: TGTGCCAGCAGTCCAAACAGGGGGCGGGACACCGGGGAGCTGTTTTTT. The V call is TRBV12-3 or TRBV12-4, the J call TRBJ2-2, with TRBD1 matching over 9 bases. Trimming took 5 bases from V and 3 from J; bases not matched to a gene: 7. The CDR3 has 16 residues.

The table lists this clonotype with a few counts. The CDR3 DNA follows: TGCGCCAGCAGCGCTACAGGCGGCTACACCTTC. Amino acids: CASSATGGYTF. The V gene is TRBV5-1, the J gene TRBJ1-2; possible D gene TRBD1, 5 bases. Germline CDR1 SGHRS, CDR2 YFSETQ. The CDR3 contains 11 residues. V gave up 4 bases and J gave up 8 bases, with 9 bases separating them.

The chain carries TRBV5-1 and TRBJ2-3, with D perhaps TRBD2 (6 bases). Trimming took 4 bases from V and 8 from J, leaving 17 bases between them. This CDR3 spans 14 amino acids. CDR1 and CDR2 from the germline V gene are SGHRS and YFSETQ. DNA of the CDR3: TGCGCCAGCAGCCCGAGACTAGGAGAGGGTACGCAGTATTTT. Amino acids: CASSPRLGEGTQYF.

This clonotype has just a few counts. The V and J genes are TRBV12-3 or TRBV12-4 and TRBJ2-1; 10 nucleotides agree with TRBD2. V lost 5 bases to trimming and J lost 9 bases; unmatched junction nucleotides: 16. This CDR3 is built from 17 residues. The DNA of the CDR3 is TGTGCCAGCAGTGTCCCCGGACTAGCGGATTTTAGAGGTGAGCAGTTCTTC. It translates to CASSVPGLADFRGEQFF.

V and J are TRBV7-2 and TRBJ1-6, with 8 bases identical to TRBD1. CDR1 is SGHTA, CDR2 FQGNSA, per germline. J was trimmed by 10 bases and V by 7 bases; bases with no gene match: 9. The CDR3 extends over 14 amino acids. The CDR3 sequence: CASTGQGLGSPLHF. The CDR3 nucleotides read TGTGCCAGCACCGGACAGGGATTAGGGTCACCCCTCCACTTT.

The sample holds a few counts of this clonotype. The rearrangement uses TRBV7-6 and TRBJ2-1; D gene ambiguous. The CDR3 contains 15 residues. Germline V lookup: CDR1 SGHVS, CDR2 FNYEAQ. Trimming pared 1 base from V and 0 bases from J, leaving 7 bases between. CDR3 sequence (DNA): TGTGCCAGCAGCTTAGGCACTCCCTCCTACAATGAGCAGTTCTTC. It translates to CASSLGTPSYNEQFF. The complete variable domain, with remaining parts taken from reference TRBV7-6 and TRBJ2-1, reads GAGVSQSPRYKVTKRGQDVALRCDPISGHVSLYWYRQALGQGPEFLTYFNYEAQQDKSGLPNDRFSAERPEGSISTLTIQRTEQRDSAMYRCASSLGTPSYNEQFFGPGTRLTVL.

V and J are TRBV5-6 and TRBJ1-2; 7 bases match TRBD1. The germline V gene encodes CDR1 SGHDT and CDR2 YYEEEE. The ends lost 0 bases at V and 8 bases at J; junction bases unmatched: 10. The CDR3 is 15 residues long. The CDR3 loop is CASSLGTGSVRGYTF. DNA for the CDR3: TGTGCCAGCAGCTTGGGGACAGGAAGCGTCCGCGGCTACACCTTC.

The chain uses TRBV12-3 or TRBV12-4 and TRBJ2-1; no clear D gene. Trimming removed 10 bases at V and 0 bases at J, with 10 bases between. This CDR3 region has 13 residues. In DNA form, the CDR3 reads TGTGCCACCTTAACACCCTCCTACAATGAGCAGTTCTTC. This encodes CATLTPSYNEQFF.

The chain recombines TRBV6-2 or TRBV6-3 with TRBJ1-5; D not certain. V was pared by 2 bases and J by 6 bases, with 14 bases between. The CDR3 contains 15 residues. CDR1 MNHEY and CDR2 SVGEGT come from the germline V gene. The CDR3 spells CASSYDGAGGQPQHF. The DNA of the CDR3 is TGTGCCAGCAGTTACGACGGAGCGGGAGGTCAGCCCCAGCATTTT.

This clonotype was found many times. V gene TRBV5-1 combines with J gene TRBJ1-2; 7 positions agree with TRBD1. After removal of 1 base from V and 0 bases from J, the junction contained 3 bases not matched to a gene. Germline assignment: CDR1 SGHRS and CDR2 YFSETQ. The CDR3 contains 15 residues. The CDR3 DNA reads TGCGCCAGCAGCTTGACACAGGGGCCTAACTATGGCTACACCTTC. It codes for CASSLTQGPNYGYTF.

The genes are TRBV3-1 and TRBJ2-3; the D gene is possibly TRBD2 (6 bases). The CDR3 extends over 15 amino acids. Trimming stripped 4 bases from V and 3 bases from J, with 14 bases between. Germline lookup yields CDR1 LGHDT and CDR2 YNNKEL (reference sequence). The CDR3 DNA sequence: TGTGCCAGCAGCCCCGAATGGGAGGAGACAGATACGCAGTATTTT. Protein sequence: CASSPEWEETDTQYF.